The 31 T cell receptor beta chains reported below all come from one sample, sequenced in a study of blood T cell repertoires in COVID-19. Sequencing was performed with immunoSEQ multiplex PCR; in TCRdb, only in-frame clones are kept and a portion is missing. The table records roughly 190,000 clones, around 87% of them present only once. Sequencing was carried out using PBMCs or T cells enriched from blood (not recorded which). Receptor source: a woman aged 40 to 49 in a cohort exposed to, infected with or recovered from COVID-19 (not recorded which).

This sequence joins TRBV7-9 and TRBJ1-2, with no clear D. The CDR3 runs to 14 residues. Between the trimmed V and J ends, which lost 5 bases and 4 bases, there was a span of 14 bases. Germline V gene data show CDR1 as SEHNR and CDR2 as FQNEAQ (reference sequence). The CDR3 reads CASSPLPRGYGYTF. The CDR3 region has the DNA TGTGCCAGCAGCCCACTACCCCGGGGCTATGGCTACACCTTC.

This clone was observed a few times. V is TRBV7-9 and J is TRBJ1-1, with 7 bases matching TRBD1. V was clipped by 3 bases and J by 3 bases; unmatched bases: 4. Per germline, CDR1 SEHNR and CDR2 FQNEAQ (reference sequence). This CDR3 is built from 14 residues. For the CDR3, the DNA is TGTGCCAGCAGCTTCCTTACAGGGGACACTGAAGCTTTCTTT. Residues: CASSFLTGDTEAFF. Supplemented by reference TRBV7-9 and TRBJ1-1, the full variable domain reads DTGVSQNPRHKITKRGQNVTFRCDPISEHNRLYWYRQTLGQGPEFLTYFQNEAQLEKSRLLSDRFSAERPKGSFSTLEIQRTEQGDSAMYLCASSFLTGDTEAFFGQGTRLTVV.

The chain uses TRBV10-2 and TRBJ2-1; TRBD1 might be the D (6 bases). Trimming removed 2 bases from V and 8 bases from J, with 13 bases in between. The CDR3 is 14 amino acids. Germline-derived CDR1 and CDR2 are WSHSY and SAAADI. CDR3 sequence: CASSEIQGRHEQFF. DNA of the CDR3: TGCGCCAGCAGTGAGATCCAGGGGCGGCATGAGCAGTTCTTC.

The sample holds one count of this clone. V usage is TRBV13 and J usage is TRBJ2-1; 8 nucleotides line up with TRBD2. Germline CDR1 is PRHDT and CDR2 is FYEKMQ (reference sequence). There are 13 residues in the CDR3. V shed 5 bases, J shed 8 bases, and the junction held 5 bases outside the gene matches. Here the CDR3 reads CASSPGLVDEQFF. CDR3 in DNA: TGTGCCAGCAGCCCGGGACTAGTGGATGAGCAGTTCTTC.

DNA of the CDR3: TGTGCCAGCAGCCCGACTCCCTACACCGGGGAGCTGTTTTTT. The encoded protein is CASSPTPYTGELFF. The chain joins TRBV11-3 to TRBJ2-2; no clear D gene. V was shortened by 5 bases and J by 3 bases, with 10 bases between the two germline ends. Looked up from germline, CDR1 is SGHNT and CDR2 is YENEEA. There are 14 residues in the CDR3.

CDR3 region: CATSTAVNTEAFF. The CDR3 nucleotides are TGTGCCACCAGCACCGCGGTGAACACTGAAGCTTTCTTT. V usage is TRBV15 and J usage is TRBJ1-1; D remains unclear. CDR1 LNHNV and CDR2 YYDKDF come from the germline V gene (reference sequence). The CDR3 runs to 13 residues. V gave up 4 bases and J gave up 0 bases, with 6 bases separating them.

V is TRBV13 and J is TRBJ2-7, with a weak D call TRBD1 (6 bases). Germline V gene sequence: CDR1 PRHDT, CDR2 FYEKMQ (reference sequence). V was clipped by 3 bases and J by 1 base, with 10 bases between them. There are 14 residues in the CDR3. The CDR3 bases are TGTGCCAGCAGCTTCGGCAGGGGATCCTACGAGCAGTACTTC. Translation gives CASSFGRGSYEQYF.

The gene calls are TRBV6-1 and TRBJ2-7; D call uncertain. The CDR3 totals 12 residues. Germline V lookup: CDR1 MNHNS, CDR2 SASEGT. Trimming stripped 2 bases from V and 5 bases from J, with 7 bases between. The CDR3, as DNA: TGTGCCAGCAGTGAATGGAGCCACGAGCAGTACTTC. Amino acid sequence: CASSEWSHEQYF.

This sequence joins TRBV4-3 and TRBJ2-1; 7 nucleotides agree with TRBD2. This CDR3 contains 18 residues. Per the germline V gene, CDR1 is LGHNA and CDR2 is YSLEER. The junction had 8 bases not matched to a gene; V was cut back by 0 bases and J by 0 bases. In nucleotides, the CDR3 is TGCGCCAGCAGCCAAGAAGTAGGCGGGACTAACTCCTACAATGAGCAGTTCTTC. This encodes CASSQEVGGTNSYNEQFF.

The CDR3 sequence: CASSTQGMEGYTF. Here the CDR3 DNA reads TGTGCCAGTAGTACACAGGGAATGGAGGGCTACACCTTC. The V and J genes are TRBV19 and TRBJ1-2, with D possibly TRBD1 on 6 matching bases. Germline loops: CDR1 LNHDA, CDR2 SQIVND (reference sequence). This CDR3 has 13 residues. Trimming took off 4 bases at V and 8 bases at J, with 14 bases between the two ends.

J is TRBJ1-5 and V is TRBV7-8, with 11 bases identical to TRBD1. The CDR3 consists of 15 residues. Trimming cost V 5 bases and J 7 bases; bases outside gene matches: 7. Germline CDR1 is SGHVS and CDR2 is FQNEAQ. CDR3 DNA sequence: TGTGCCAGCAGCCGCGGACAGGGGGCGAGACAGCCCCAGCATTTT. This codes for CASSRGQGARQPQHF.

The gene calls are TRBV7-2 and TRBJ1-4, with D uncertain. This CDR3 has 14 amino acids. Looked up from germline, CDR1 is SGHTA and CDR2 is FQGNSA. Trimming removed 2 bases at V and 5 bases at J, with 9 bases between. CDR3 DNA sequence: TGTGCCAGCAGCTTATCTGGCCGAAATGAAAAACTGTTTTTT. This encodes CASSLSGRNEKLFF.

The genes are TRBV7-2 and TRBJ2-5; 15 nucleotides align to TRBD2. V dropped 5 bases and J dropped 5; count of bases not matched to a gene: 3. The CDR3 totals 15 residues. CDR1 SGHTA and CDR2 FQGNSA come from the germline V gene. The CDR3 protein is CASSPGTSGGETQYF. In nucleotides, the CDR3 is TGTGCCAGCAGCCCGGGGACTAGCGGGGGGGAGACCCAGTACTTC.

V usage is TRBV7-6 and J usage is TRBJ2-5; 12 bases agree with TRBD2. With 5 bases clipped from V and 4 bases from J, the junction kept 11 bases outside the gene matches. Germline V lookup: CDR1 SGHVS, CDR2 FNYEAQ. This CDR3 comprises 17 residues. The DNA for the CDR3 is TGTGCCAGCAGCCCACCGCCTAGCGGGAGGGGTGGAGAGACCCAGTACTTC. Protein: CASSPPPSGRGGETQYF.

This chain uses TRBV7-9 with TRBJ1-1, with D hard to call. The CDR3 covers 14 residues. Trimming pared 7 bases from V and 2 bases from J, leaving 14 bases between. Germline V gene data show CDR1 as SEHNR and CDR2 as FQNEAQ (reference sequence). For the CDR3, the DNA is TGTGCCAGCACCCCCCTAGCCCTAAACACTGAAGCTTTCTTT. Protein product: CASTPLALNTEAFF.

The genes are TRBV15 and TRBJ1-6; tentative D call: TRBD1 (5 bases). Trimming shortened V by 0 bases and J by 10 bases, and 16 bases separated the two germline ends. Germline V gives CDR1 LNHNV, CDR2 YYDKDF (reference sequence). This CDR3 comprises 16 residues. CDR3 in DNA: TGTGCCACCAGCAGAGATTTAGTCAGGGTGGACTCACCCCTCCACTTT. It yields the protein CATSRDLVRVDSPLHF. The full variable domain, its missing parts supplied by reference TRBV15 and TRBJ1-6, is DAMVIQNPRYQVTQFGKPVTLSCSQTLNHNVMYWYQQKSSQAPKLLFHYYDKDFNNEADTPDNFQSRRPNTSFCFLDIRSPGLGDTAMYLCATSRDLVRVDSPLHFGNGTRLTVT.

V gene TRBV11-2 combines with J gene TRBJ2-1; TRBD2 aligns across 7 bases. CDR1 and CDR2 from the germline V gene are SGHAT and FQNNGV. The CDR3 is 13 amino acids. The J segment lost 10 bases and the V segment lost 5 bases, leaving 8 bases of the junction unmatched. The DNA of the CDR3 is TGTGCCAGCAGCGCCGGCCGGGACTACGAGCAGTTCTTC. This codes for CASSAGRDYEQFF.

The rearrangement uses TRBV30 and TRBJ1-5; D ambiguous. The CDR3 totals 13 residues. Germline-derived CDR1 and CDR2 are GTSNPN and SVGIG (reference sequence). V was pared by 3 bases and J by 4 bases, with 10 bases between. The CDR3 loop is CAWRLGGNQPQHF. CDR3 nucleotides: TGTGCCTGGAGGCTTGGAGGGAATCAGCCCCAGCATTTT.

V and J are TRBV4-2 and TRBJ1-2; D remains ambiguous. Deletions cut 1 base from V and 8 bases from J, with 11 bases between. The CDR3 loop spans 13 amino acids. Germline CDR1 LGHNA, CDR2 YNFKEQ. The CDR3 coding sequence is TGTGCCAGCAGCCAAGGCACCTCACAAGGCTACACCTTC. It specifies CASSQGTSQGYTF.

The chain is built from TRBV25-1 and TRBJ2-7; 8 bases match TRBD2. The CDR3 is made up of 12 amino acids. Germline CDR1 is MGHDK and CDR2 is SYGVNS. V shed 11 bases, J shed 4 bases, and the junction held 7 bases outside the gene matches. The CDR3: CASGGGTYEQYF. In nucleotides, the CDR3 is TGTGCCTCGGGAGGGGGGACTTACGAGCAGTACTTC.

The CDR3 here is CAWSVPGSRTEAFF. CDR3 coding DNA: TGTGCCTGGAGTGTACCGGGAAGTCGGACTGAAGCTTTCTTT. The chain uses TRBV30 and TRBJ1-1; D gene unclear. The germline gives CDR1 GTSNPN, CDR2 SVGIG (reference sequence). CDR3 length: 14 residues. V dropped 0 bases and J dropped 5 bases, with 13 bases sitting between them.

This rearrangement joins TRBV11-2 to TRBJ2-1; the D gene is possibly TRBD1 (5 bases). This CDR3 is 17 amino acids long. Germline CDR1 reads SGHAT; CDR2 reads FQNNGV. Trimming pared 1 base from V and 0 bases from J, leaving 13 bases between. The CDR3 protein is CASSLAWGGSSYNEQFF. CDR3 DNA: TGTGCCAGCAGCTTAGCTTGGGGCGGAAGCTCCTACAATGAGCAGTTCTTC.

To note about this clone: One end of the junction does not line up with germline, which may come from a read error. The V and J genes are TRBV5-6 and TRBJ1-1; 11 bases fit TRBD1. Germline V gene data show CDR1 as SGHDT and CDR2 as YYEEEE. This CDR3 contains 17 residues. The CDR3 loop reads CASNPIRDRGINSEAFF. The CDR3 nucleotides read TGTGCCAGCAACCCGATCCGGGACAGGGGGATAAACAGTGAAGCTTTCTTT.

The genes are TRBV28 and TRBJ1-2; TRBD1 aligns across 9 bases. Per the germline V gene, CDR1 is MDHEN and CDR2 is SYDVKM. The length of the CDR3 is 14 residues. The V and J ends lost 5 bases and 4 bases, in that order; junction bases with no gene match: 5. The CDR3 DNA reads as TGTGCCAGCAGTAACAGGGGGCTCGCCTATGGCTACACCTTC. As protein: CASSNRGLAYGYTF.

This sequence joins TRBV28 and TRBJ1-1; tentative D call: TRBD1 (6 bases). The germline V and J ends were trimmed by 6 bases and 1 base, with 15 bases remaining between them. The germline gives CDR1 MDHEN, CDR2 SYDVKM. The CDR3 has 15 residues. In DNA, the CDR3 is TGTGCCAGCAGCCCCCCAGGGGAAACGAACACTGAAGCTTTCTTT. This translates into CASSPPGETNTEAFF.

Concerning this clone: In the same sample, other DNA sequences code for this CDR3. V usage is TRBV24-1 and J usage is TRBJ2-2; 7 nucleotides align to TRBD1. CDR1 KGHDR and CDR2 SFDVKD come from the germline V gene. V dropped 0 bases and J dropped 3; count of bases not matched to a gene: 0. The CDR3 runs 15 residues. The CDR3 reads CATSDLDRDTGELFF. Here the CDR3 DNA reads TGTGCCACCAGTGATTTGGACAGGGACACCGGGGAGCTGTTTTTT.

The chain couples TRBV6-6 to TRBJ2-5; D is perhaps TRBD1 (5 bases). This CDR3 has 15 residues. V was clipped by 6 bases and J by 0 bases, with 14 bases between them. CDR1 MNHNY and CDR2 SVGAGI come from the germline V gene (reference sequence). CDR3 in amino acids: CASSQGQVHQETQYF. The CDR3 DNA reads TGTGCCAGCAGCCAAGGACAAGTACACCAAGAGACCCAGTACTTC.

This chain uses TRBV19 with TRBJ2-1; a possible D gene is TRBD2 (5 bases). The CDR3 is 13 residues long. V lost 1 base to trimming and J lost 4 bases, with 5 bases between them. Germline-derived CDR1 and CDR2 are LNHDA and SQIVND (reference sequence). As DNA, the CDR3 is TGTGCCAGTAGTATAGCGGGGTACAATGAGCAGTTCTTC. Residues: CASSIAGYNEQFF.

J is TRBJ1-1 and V is TRBV5-1; a possible D gene is TRBD1 (5 bases). CDR1 is SGHRS, CDR2 YFSETQ, per germline. Trimming pared 1 base from V and 7 bases from J, leaving 14 bases between. The CDR3 sequence is 14 residues long. The CDR3 bases are TGCGCCAGCAGCTTGCAGGGATCCTTGGGTGAAGCTTTCTTT. Translated, it gives CASSLQGSLGEAFF.

The gene calls are TRBV4-2 and TRBJ2-3; the match to TRBD2 covers 9 bases. This CDR3 spans 18 amino acids. Trimming at V came to 1 base and at J to 0 bases, leaving 8 bases not matched to a gene. CDR1 LGHNA and CDR2 YNFKEQ come from the germline V gene. The CDR3 reads CASSQGRGGRISTDTQYF. In nucleotides, the CDR3 is TGTGCCAGCAGCCAAGGGCGGGGGGGCCGAATTAGCACAGATACGCAGTATTTT.

V and J are TRBV6-5 and TRBJ1-1; 7 bases line up with TRBD1. Germline V gene lookup returns CDR1 MNHEY and CDR2 SVGAGI. This CDR3 is built from 16 residues. The trim removed 0 bases at V and 5 bases at J, leaving 9 bases unmatched. The chain's CDR3 is CASSYSKATGNTEAFF. In nucleotides, the CDR3 is TGTGCCAGCAGTTACTCCAAGGCGACAGGGAATACTGAAGCTTTCTTT.